The 20 T cell receptor beta chains reported below all come from one sample, sequenced in a study of blood T cell repertoires in COVID-19. The assay was immunoSEQ multiplex PCR, and TCRdb's table has in-frame clones only and misses some. Of roughly 200,000 clones in the sample, about 78% are singletons; the top ten hold 4.5% to 7%. Input material: peripheral blood. These receptors all stem from a woman aged 70-85 years with acute or convalescent COVID-19.

The rearrangement links TRBV10-3 to TRBJ2-2, with 9 bases lining up with TRBD2. Germline V gene sequence: CDR1 ENHRY, CDR2 SYGVKD. This CDR3 region has 16 residues. V dropped 6 bases and J dropped 5; count of bases not matched to a gene: 10. In nucleotides, the CDR3 is TGTGCCATCAGGGGAGCGGGAGGCGGGGAAACCGGGGAGCTGTTTTTT. This encodes CAIRGAGGGETGELFF.

The rearrangement joins TRBV7-2 to TRBJ2-7, with TRBD2 as a possible D gene (5 bases). Trimming removed 1 base at V and 5 bases at J, with 9 bases between. CDR1 is SGHTA, CDR2 FQGNSA, per germline. The CDR3 runs to 13 residues. DNA of the CDR3: TGTGCCAGCAGCTTAGGGCTAGCCGACGAGCAGTACTTC. This codes for CASSLGLADEQYF.

V is TRBV10-3 and J is TRBJ2-7; D perhaps matches TRBD2 (5 bases). The V end was cut by 0 bases, the J end by 1 base, with 7 bases between. CDR1 ENHRY and CDR2 SYGVKD come from the germline V gene. The CDR3 runs to 14 residues. The CDR3 coding sequence is TGTGCCATCAGTGAGTCGACGGGGTCCTACGAGCAGTACTTC. Translation: CAISESTGSYEQYF.

This rearrangement joins TRBV2 to TRBJ1-3, with 9 bases identical to TRBD1. The trim removed 6 bases at V and 0 bases at J, leaving 6 bases unmatched. The CDR3 has 16 amino acids. From germline, CDR1 is SNHLY and CDR2 FYNNEI. This CDR3 reads CASSGQGMDSGNTIYF. CDR3 DNA: TGTGCCAGCAGCGGACAGGGGATGGACTCTGGAAACACCATATATTTT. The full variable domain, with the rest looked up from reference TRBV2 and TRBJ1-3, is EPEVTQTPSHQVTQMGQEVILRCVPISNHLYFYWYRQILGQKVEFLVSFYNNEISEKSEIFDDQFSVERPDGSNFTLKIRSTKLEDSAMYFCASSGQGMDSGNTIYFGEGSWLTVV.

The chain combines TRBV29-1 with TRBJ2-2; 11 bases match TRBD1. J was trimmed by 4 bases and V by 4 bases; bases with no gene match: 8. Germline CDR1 and CDR2: SQVTM and ANQGSEA. This CDR3 is 16 amino acids long. This CDR3 is CSVAASGTGGTGELFF. The CDR3 coding sequence is TGCAGCGTTGCAGCCTCCGGGACAGGGGGCACCGGGGAGCTGTTTTTT.

The chain links TRBV5-1 to TRBJ1-2, with a tentative D call TRBD1 (5 bases). Trimming took off 0 bases at V and 0 bases at J, with 15 bases between the two ends. Germline CDR1 is SGHRS and CDR2 is YFSETQ. The CDR3 extends over 17 amino acids. For the CDR3, the DNA is TGCGCCAGCAGCTTGGCCGTCTCAATCAGGGCTAACTATGGCTACACCTTC. Amino acids: CASSLAVSIRANYGYTF.

The rearrangement joins TRBV9 to TRBJ2-3; 8 nucleotides agree with TRBD2. V shed 1 base and J 2 bases; nucleotides not matched to a gene: 6. This CDR3 has 16 residues. CDR1 is SGDLS and CDR2 is YYNGEE in the germline V gene. The CDR3 bases are TGTGCCAGCAGCGTAACTAGCGGAATAATCACAGATACGCAGTATTTT. It codes for CASSVTSGIITDTQYF.

Here the CDR3 DNA reads TGTGCCAGCTCACCCCTCGGGGGGGGCTCTGGAAACACCATATATTTT. It yields the protein CASSPLGGGSGNTIYF. The genes are TRBV18 and TRBJ1-3; D is possibly TRBD1 (5 bases). The CDR3 sequence is 16 residues long. V lost 3 bases to trimming and J lost 0 bases, with 12 bases between them. Germline V CDR1 and CDR2: KGHSH, LQKENI.

This chain uses TRBV29-1 with TRBJ2-6, with no clear D. V was pared by 2 bases and J by 0 bases, with 8 bases between. The V gene's germline CDR1 is SQVTM and CDR2 ANQGSEA. CDR3 length equals 15 residues. The CDR3 region has the DNA TGCAGCGTTGAAACGTGGGCCTCTGGGGCCAACGTCCTGACTTTC. This codes for CSVETWASGANVLTF.

This clone showed up many times. In nucleotides, the CDR3 is TGTGCCAGCAGTGTAACACCAAGACAGGGCAAAACCTACGAGCAGTACTTC. It translates to CASSVTPRQGKTYEQYF. This rearrangement joins TRBV25-1 to TRBJ2-7, with TRBD1 matching over 7 bases. This CDR3 comprises 17 residues. With V trimmed by 4 bases and J by 2 bases, 14 bases remained unmatched. CDR1 and CDR2 from the germline V gene are MGHDK and SYGVNS.

This clone has a handful of counts. The rearrangement uses TRBV3-1 (or the pseudogene TRBV3-2) and TRBJ2-7; TRBD1 might be the D (6 bases). CDR1 LGHDT and CDR2 YNNKEL come from the germline V gene (reference sequence). Trimming removed 3 bases at V and 7 bases at J, with 7 bases between. The CDR3 sequence is 11 residues long. The CDR3 spells CASSQGQEQYF. Here the CDR3 DNA reads TGTGCCAGCAGCCAGGGACAAGAGCAGTACTTC.

V gene TRBV27 combines with J gene TRBJ1-6, with 9 nucleotides matching TRBD1. V lost 5 bases to trimming and J lost 10 bases; unmatched junction nucleotides: 6. The CDR3 runs 14 residues. Germline assignment: CDR1 MNHEY and CDR2 SMNVEV (reference sequence). The CDR3 region is CASSQDRGYSPLHF. CDR3 coding DNA: TGTGCCAGCAGTCAGGACAGGGGATACTCACCCCTCCACTTT.

This rearrangement joins TRBV24-1 to TRBJ2-5; TRBD2 agrees at 7 bases. The V and J ends lost 0 bases and 5 bases, in that order; junction bases with no gene match: 8. There are 16 residues in the CDR3. CDR1 and CDR2 (germline): KGHDR, SFDVKD. CDR3 loop: CATSDLASGLGETQYF. The CDR3, as DNA: TGTGCCACCAGTGATTTGGCTAGCGGCTTAGGGGAGACCCAGTACTTC.

The rearrangement uses TRBV20-1 and TRBJ2-7, with no clear D. With 3 bases removed from V and 7 bases from J, the gap between germline ends came to 13 bases. The CDR3 loop spans 12 amino acids. In germline, CDR1 is DFQATT, CDR2 SNEGSKA (reference sequence). DNA for the CDR3: TGCAGTGCTAGTGGCGCTACTCGGGAGCAGTACTTC. Translating it yields CSASGATREQYF.

A few counts support this clone. The V gene is TRBV3-1 (or the pseudogene TRBV3-2), the J gene TRBJ1-1; D remains unclear. CDR3 length: 14 amino acids. CDR1 is LGHDT and CDR2 is YNNKEL in the germline V gene (reference sequence). V was clipped by 1 base and J by 3 bases, with 9 bases between them. The CDR3: CASSQGGWDTEAFF. Here the CDR3 DNA reads TGTGCCAGCAGCCAAGGAGGGTGGGACACTGAAGCTTTCTTT.

The rearrangement links TRBV3-1 (or the pseudogene TRBV3-2) to TRBJ2-7; 10 bases agree with TRBD1. The length of the CDR3 is 14 residues. Germline V CDR1 and CDR2: LGHDT, YNNKEL (reference sequence). The V gene end was trimmed by 1 base and the J gene end by 6 bases; junction bases not matched to a gene: 3. DNA of the CDR3: TGTGCCAGCAGCCAAGGACAGGGGGCAACCGAGCAGTACTTC. This translates into CASSQGQGATEQYF.

This clone was found once. The chain has TRBV28 and TRBJ1-2; D might be TRBD1 (6 bases). The length of the CDR3 is 14 residues. Trimming cost V 5 bases and J 0 bases, with 10 bases left between them. Germline V gene data show CDR1 as MDHEN and CDR2 as SYDVKM. The CDR3 nucleotides read TGTGCCAGCAGTACAGGGACGGCTAACTATGGCTACACCTTC. It codes for CASSTGTANYGYTF.

The sample holds a few counts of this clone. The chain carries TRBV28 and TRBJ2-1, with 9 bases aligning to TRBD2. The CDR3 has 15 residues. Germline V gene data show CDR1 as MDHEN and CDR2 as SYDVKM. V lost 5 bases to trimming and J lost 6 bases; unmatched junction nucleotides: 8. The CDR3 is CASSRRTSVFNEQFF. CDR3 nucleotide sequence: TGTGCCAGCAGTCGCAGGACTAGCGTCTTCAATGAGCAGTTCTTC.

This clone was observed a handful of times. Other nucleotide sequences from this sample produce the same CDR3. This sequence joins TRBV7-9 and TRBJ1-5; 9 positions agree with TRBD1. V trimming: 3 bases; J trimming: 1 base; junction bases outside the gene matches: 1. The germline V gene encodes CDR1 SEHNR and CDR2 FQNEAQ (reference sequence). The CDR3 totals 15 residues. CDR3 in amino acids: CASSFTGGSNQPQHF. DNA for the CDR3: TGTGCCAGCAGCTTCACAGGGGGCAGCAATCAGCCCCAGCATTTT.

This clone has a handful of counts. The V call is TRBV7-5, the J call TRBJ2-7; the table's D call, TRBD2, has no DNA check behind it. TRBV7-5 is designated a pseudogene. This CDR3 contains 14 residues. In DNA form, the CDR3 reads TGTGCCAGAAGCCGGAGCGGGAGGGCCTACGAGCAGTACTTC. Translating gives CARSRSGRAYEQYF.